This paragraph covers one TCR beta chain sequence. What this receptor recognizes is not known. Base qualities are not provided; no much larger clone lies one nucleotide away. TCRbeta CDR3 regions were amplified from genomic DNA using the immunoSEQ Assay, a bias-controlled multiplex PCR. The study's processing was this. The number of nucleated cells in each sample was estimated by amplification of reference gene primers within the assay. To quantify the absolute abundance of each unique TCRbeta CDR3 rearrangement, sequence reads were collapsed and filtered. For each sample, productive Simpson clonality was calculated as the square root of Simpson's diversity index across productive rearrangements. The source is immuneACCESS, and TCRdb retained only in-frame sequences with V and J called. Part of the clones is not carried over; for the studies checked, unresolved V genes explain less than half of this, and the remainder is unexplained. V and J calls and clone size follow that table, whereas D and trimming were derived from the DNA. For this sample there are approximately 450,000 clones; 85% to 90% appear just once. Of the sample, 1.1% falls within the top ten clones.

Enrolling through a virtual design, the prospective study's participants ranged in age from roughly 18 to 100 years and lived across roughly 23 United States geographic areas. In the prospective study, participants were assigned to cohorts based on the clinical history participants reported in a screening survey and a study questionnaire. For ImmuneRACE Cohort 3, a participant was defined as recovered based on two consecutive negative NP/OP PCR tests, clearance by a healthcare professional, or resolution of symptoms. In the prospective study, mobile phlebotomists collected whole blood, serum and a nasopharyngeal or oropharyngeal swab from each participant. Prospective study participants could optionally give additional blood draws and questionnaires over an approximately two-month period. Prospective study blood samples were shipped either frozen or at room temperature before DNA extraction. This sample stems from a study of blood T cell repertoires in COVID-19 (dated by TCRdb to the early 2020s). Turning to the overall study: Samples covering the acute and convalescent phases of COVID-19 were provided by collaborators in the United States, Italy and Spain. HLA class I and class II types, where available, came from metadata supplied by the sample provider rather than from assay-based typing. Samples came from the ongoing ImmuneRACE study (first 160 participants) plus 1,254 subjects from 6 global collaborators. Deeply sampled blood TCRbeta repertoires from subjects exposed to, actively infected with, or recovered from COVID-19 were included in the dataset. The repertoires were released in a freely available public database meant as a resource for research on the immune response to SARS-CoV-2. Sample metadata almost always included a de-identified subject ID, COVID-19 status, age in years and sex. The material from the prospective study consisted of cDNA or gDNA derived from T cells, B-cell-depleted T cells, or PBMCs.

The research as a whole found: The quantity of clinical and demographic metadata differed by source and by participant and was supplied without curation.

V has 4 bases trimmed and J has 3 bases trimmed; junction bases matching no gene number 2. The CDR3 covers 14 residues, taking in both the cysteine and the phenylalanine. The kept DNA is CDR3 alone, 42 bases in frame from the first base. The germline V gene (reference sequence) sets CDR1 to SEHNR and CDR2 to FQNEAQ. The sequencing sample was made of PBMCs or T cells enriched from blood (not recorded which). The sequence was collected from a man aged 25-45 years who had recovered from COVID-19. The chain couples TRBV7-9 to TRBJ1-4, and TRBD1 matches 7 of the central bases. CDR3 reads: CASSWGTANEKLFF. The DNA sequence is given as TGTGCCAGCAGCTGGGGGACAGCTAATGAAAAACTGTTTTTT.